This TCR beta chain was captured in a study of cytomegalovirus exposure and HLA in healthy donors (TCRdb year 2017). Regarding the study in general: According to a later analysis, the 120 or so validation repertoires were produced on the same platform as the 666 repertoires of the first cohort. The aim of the study was to test whether cataloging public T cell receptors could identify signatures of past pathogen exposure. Besides the first cohort of 550 to 750 subjects, a separate validation cohort made up of 120 different subjects was used. To predict cytomegalovirus infection status, the study brought together high-throughput TCR immunosequencing, statistical association of individual TCRs with disease status, and machine learning. Study-wide conclusions, independent of this receptor: Subsequent analysis determined that TCRs grouped into clusters in the first cohort also showed a tendency toward co-occurrence across the roughly 110 validation repertoires, and 85% to 95% of cluster scores exceeded 0. All 120 or so repertoires were used to score co-occurrence in the validation cohort in a later analysis, because that analysis had no HLA typing for the cohort. In both the original and validation cohorts, the classifier was reported to diagnose cytomegalovirus status with high specificity and sensitivity. According to the authors, the approach could potentially be generalized to other disease states and immunological phenotypes. While some public TCRs were present in many individuals, most TCR sequences turned up only very rarely across donors. In the study, 164 TCR beta chains were listed as associated with cytomegalovirus. Three of the identified cytomegalovirus-associated TCR beta chains were confirmed in vitro to be specific for cytomegalovirus antigens.

Library generation was performed with the immunoSEQ multiplex PCR assay. The authors processed their data as follows. A statistical classification framework was built for diagnosing cytomegalovirus status from the catalog of TCR beta chain sequences. Here the immuneACCESS table is served through TCRdb, limited to in-frame sequences with V and J called. Missing clones are a known gap in these copies; in checked studies unresolved V genes cover under half, and the rest lacks a known reason. V, J and clone size are those of that table, while D and trimming were read from the DNA. For this sample there are roughly 82,000 clones; about 92% appear just once. Roughly 0.62% of the sample comes from the top ten. The germline V gene sets CDR1 to MNHEY and CDR2 to SVGAGI. V sheds 4 bases and J sheds 1 base, leaving 14 bases between their ends. Measured from the cysteine to the phenylalanine, the CDR3 is 15 residues long. The only DNA kept is the CDR3, 45 bases in frame from the first base.

In the case of this clone: This clone's antigen is unknown. It has no much larger one-base neighbor in the sample; base qualities were not kept.

Donors formed part of the validation cohort, which comprised some 120 subjects and was distinct from the first cohort of roughly 600 subjects. What was sequenced was PBMCs. This receptor was identified in a man between 18 and 29 years old in good health and CMV-seronegative. This chain is built from TRBV6-5 and TRBJ2-7; the D gene is perhaps TRBD1, on 5 matching bases. For the CDR3, the sequence is CASSFLARASYEQYF. The DNA sequence follows: TGTGCCAGCAGTTTCCTGGCCAGGGCATCCTACGAGCAGTACTTC.